The sequence of this T cell receptor (beta chain) was determined in a study of T cell responses to AZD1222 COVID-19 vaccine. Study-level points and caveats: The CD4 TCRs associated with vaccination extended across spike and predominated at 160-218 and 743-854. Two AZD1222 doses significantly raised spike-specific TCR breadth and depth over controls. Clonal diversity was possibly underestimated; the donors were predominantly white British and more often female. Sampled repertoires all dated from after the peak T cell response.

Note on this clone: Its antigen is still unknown. This CDR3 is also generated by other DNA sequences in the sample.

V lost 8 bases to trimming and J lost 2 bases, with 13 bases between them. The CDR3 runs 14 residues. Germline CDR1 and CDR2: SNHLY and FYNNEI. Clones were sequenced by immunoSEQ multiplex PCR, and TCRdb holds only the in-frame ones, with some missing. Of under 150,000 clones in the sample, around nine tenths were seen once. The genes are TRBV2 and TRBJ1-5; D not resolved. The receptor comes from an adult in good health. The source was peripheral blood, collected on day 0 of AZD1222 vaccination. The CDR3 here is CASRGDLGNQPQHF. In DNA form, the CDR3 reads TGTGCCAGCCGCGGTGACCTTGGCAATCAGCCCCAGCATTTT.